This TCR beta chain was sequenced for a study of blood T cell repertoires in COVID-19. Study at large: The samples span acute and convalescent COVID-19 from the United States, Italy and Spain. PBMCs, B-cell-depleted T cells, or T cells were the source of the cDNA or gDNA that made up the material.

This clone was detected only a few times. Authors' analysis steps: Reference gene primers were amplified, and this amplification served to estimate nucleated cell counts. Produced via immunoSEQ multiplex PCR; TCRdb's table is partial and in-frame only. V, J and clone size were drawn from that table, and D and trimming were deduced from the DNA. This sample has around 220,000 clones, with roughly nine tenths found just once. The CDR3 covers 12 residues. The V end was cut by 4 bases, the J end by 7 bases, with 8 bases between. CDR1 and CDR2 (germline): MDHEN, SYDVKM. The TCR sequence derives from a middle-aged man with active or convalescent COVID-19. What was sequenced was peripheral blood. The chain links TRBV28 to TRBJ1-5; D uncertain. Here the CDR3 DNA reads TGTGCCAGCAGTTCCAACGGGCAGCCCCAGCATTTT. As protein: CASSSNGQPQHF.